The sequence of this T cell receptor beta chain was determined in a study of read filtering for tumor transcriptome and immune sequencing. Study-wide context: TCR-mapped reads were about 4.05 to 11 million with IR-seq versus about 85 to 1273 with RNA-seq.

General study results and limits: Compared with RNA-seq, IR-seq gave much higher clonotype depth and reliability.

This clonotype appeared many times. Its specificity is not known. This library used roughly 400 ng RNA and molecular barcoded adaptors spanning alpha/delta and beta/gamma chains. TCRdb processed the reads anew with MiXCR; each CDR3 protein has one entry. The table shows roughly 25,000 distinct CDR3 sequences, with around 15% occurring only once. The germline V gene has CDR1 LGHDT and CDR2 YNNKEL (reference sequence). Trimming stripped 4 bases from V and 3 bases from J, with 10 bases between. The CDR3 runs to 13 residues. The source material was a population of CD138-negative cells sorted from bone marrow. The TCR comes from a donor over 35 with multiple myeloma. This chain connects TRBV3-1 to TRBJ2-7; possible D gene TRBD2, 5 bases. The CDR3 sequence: CASSPWTDYEQYF. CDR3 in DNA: TGTGCCAGCAGCCCTTGGACTGACTACGAGCAGTACTTC.